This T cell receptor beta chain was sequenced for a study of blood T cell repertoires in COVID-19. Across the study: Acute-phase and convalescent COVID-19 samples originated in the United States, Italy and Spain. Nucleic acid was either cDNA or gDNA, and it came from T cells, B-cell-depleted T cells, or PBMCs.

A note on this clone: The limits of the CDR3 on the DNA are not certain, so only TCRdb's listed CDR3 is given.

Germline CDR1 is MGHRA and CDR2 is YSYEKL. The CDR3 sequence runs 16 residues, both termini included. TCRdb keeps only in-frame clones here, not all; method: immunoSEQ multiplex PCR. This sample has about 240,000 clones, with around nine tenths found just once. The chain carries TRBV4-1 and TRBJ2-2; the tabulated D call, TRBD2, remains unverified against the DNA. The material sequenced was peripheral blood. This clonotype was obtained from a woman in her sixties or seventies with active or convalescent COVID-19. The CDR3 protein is CASSQDLTFGAGELFF.